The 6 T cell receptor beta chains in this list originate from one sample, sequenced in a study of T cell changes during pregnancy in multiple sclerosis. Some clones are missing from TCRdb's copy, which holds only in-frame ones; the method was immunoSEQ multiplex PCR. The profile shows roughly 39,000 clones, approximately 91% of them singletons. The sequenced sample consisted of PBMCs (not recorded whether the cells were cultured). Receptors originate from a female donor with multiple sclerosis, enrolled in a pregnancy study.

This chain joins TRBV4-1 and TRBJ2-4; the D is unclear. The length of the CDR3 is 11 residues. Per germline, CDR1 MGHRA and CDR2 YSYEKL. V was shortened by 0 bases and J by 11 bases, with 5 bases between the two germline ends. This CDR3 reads CASSQDLVQYF. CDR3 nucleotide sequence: TGCGCCAGCAGCCAAGACTTGGTTCAGTACTTC.

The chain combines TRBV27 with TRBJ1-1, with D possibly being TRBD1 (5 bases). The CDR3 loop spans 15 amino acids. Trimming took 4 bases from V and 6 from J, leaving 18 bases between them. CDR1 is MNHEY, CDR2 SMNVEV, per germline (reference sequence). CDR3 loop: CASSSPHIGAAEAFF. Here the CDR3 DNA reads TGTGCCAGCAGTTCACCCCACATCGGGGCTGCTGAAGCTTTCTTT.

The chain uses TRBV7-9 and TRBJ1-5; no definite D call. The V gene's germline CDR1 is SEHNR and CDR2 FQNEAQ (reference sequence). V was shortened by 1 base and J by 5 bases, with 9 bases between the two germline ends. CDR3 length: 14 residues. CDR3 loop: CASSLEGSYQPQHF. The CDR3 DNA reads TGTGCCAGCAGCTTAGAAGGTTCCTATCAGCCCCAGCATTTT.

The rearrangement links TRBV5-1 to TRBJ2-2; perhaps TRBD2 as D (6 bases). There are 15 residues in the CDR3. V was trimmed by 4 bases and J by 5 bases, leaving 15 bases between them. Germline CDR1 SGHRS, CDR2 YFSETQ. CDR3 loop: CASSPSEGITGELFF. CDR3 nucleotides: TGCGCCAGCAGCCCGTCGGAGGGGATTACCGGGGAGCTGTTTTTT.

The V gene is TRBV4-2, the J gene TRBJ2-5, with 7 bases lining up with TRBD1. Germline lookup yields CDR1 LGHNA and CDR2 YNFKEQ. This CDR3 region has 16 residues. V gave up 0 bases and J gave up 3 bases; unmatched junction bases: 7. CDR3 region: CASSQDPRGSKETQYF. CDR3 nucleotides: TGTGCCAGCAGCCAAGATCCCAGGGGGTCCAAAGAGACCCAGTACTTC.

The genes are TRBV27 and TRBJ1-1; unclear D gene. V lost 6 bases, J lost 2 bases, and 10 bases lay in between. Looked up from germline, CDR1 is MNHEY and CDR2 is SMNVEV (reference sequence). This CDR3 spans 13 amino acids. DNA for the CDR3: TGTGCCAGCAGCGCCCCGGACAACACTGAAGCTTTCTTT. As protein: CASSAPDNTEAFF.